This is a list of T cell receptor beta chains from one sample in a study of long-term antiretroviral therapy in people with HIV. The protocol was immunoSEQ multiplex PCR, while the TCRdb copy is restricted to in-frame clones and leaves out a portion. The sample has about 34,000 clones; roughly three quarters are singletons. Specimen: unsorted PBMCs, collected 1.9 years after starting antiretroviral therapy. All receptors come from a young man with HIV. The CDR3 runs from the conserved cysteine through the conserved F or W. A D gene is named only where the DNA matches it firmly. The size entry is marked missing in some rows and otherwise reads once, few, many or a size class.

>-|TRBJ2-1|TRBV5-1|TRBD2
TGCGCCAGCAGCTTGGCCTGGGGTGGAAGCGGGGGGGCCGGCAATGAGCAGTTCTTC
CASSLAWGGSGGAGNEQFF
>few|TRBJ2-1|TRBV28|TRBD2
TGTGCCAGCAGTTTGCCCGAGACTAGCGGGGGGTCCGAGCAGTTCTTC
CASSLPETSGGSEQFF
>-|TRBJ2-3|TRBV18|-
TGTGCCAGCTCACCAAGGGGCGGTACCCTCACAGATACGCAGTATTTT
CASSPRGGTLTDTQYF
>-|TRBJ2-6|TRBV25-1|-
TGTGCCAGCAGTGACCCAGGGAAAGGGGGCTCTGGGGCCAACGTCCTGACTTTC
CASSDPGKGGSGANVLTF
>-|TRBJ2-3|TRBV6-6|TRBD2
TGTGCCAGCCGCGGAGGCGGGGGTACAGATACGCAGTATTTT
CASRGGGGTDTQYF
>-|TRBJ1-1|TRBV28|TRBD1
TGTGCCACCTACGGGGAGGCCTATGGAGGGGGCGGTTTGCGGACTGAAGCTTTCTTT
CATYGEAYGGGGLRTEAFF
>-|TRBJ2-1|TRBV6-4|TRBD1
TGTGCCAGCAGTGACTCGGGACAGGGGGACAATGAGCAGTTCTTC
CASSDSGQGDNEQFF
>-|TRBJ2-1|TRBV15|TRBD2
TGTGCCACCAGCAGAGATGGGCTCGGACTAGCGGGGGGGCCTTCCTACAATGAGCAGTTCTTC
CATSRDGLGLAGGPSYNEQFF
>-|TRBJ2-7|TRBV6-1|-
TGTGCCAGCAGCCACAGGGTTGAGGGCGAGCAGTACTTC
CASSHRVEGEQYF
>-|TRBJ2-5|TRBV5-1|-
TGCGCCAGCAGCCCGGGACTGGGCCAAGAGACCCAGTACTTC
CASSPGLGQETQYF
>-|TRBJ1-5|TRBV7-6|-
TGTGCCAGCAGCGAGGGGGGGTACAATACGGGGGTAAATCAGCCCCAGCATTTT
CASSEGGYNTGVNQPQHF
>few|TRBJ2-4|TRBV6-1|-
TGTGCCAGCAGTGAAGTCCTGGACGAGGGCAAAAACATTCAGTACTTC
CASSEVLDEGKNIQYF
>-|TRBJ2-7|TRBV7-2|-
TGTGCCAGCAGCTTAGGGACCCCTGGCTACGAGCAGTACTTC
CASSLGTPGYEQYF
>-|TRBJ1-5|TRBV18|-
TGTGCCAGCTCACCACCGACTGGAGGGACCCAGCATTTT
CASSPPTGGTQHF
>-|TRBJ2-1|TRBV27|-
TGTGCCAGCAGTTTAGGAATAAGGTGGTATGAGCAGTTCTTC
CASSLGIRWYEQFF
>-|TRBJ1-2|TRBV19|-
TGTGCCAGTAGGCCCCCTGGGGGGGTTTCAACCGAGTTCTATGGCTACACCTTC
CASRPPGGVSTEFYGYTF
>-|TRBJ1-6|TRBV25-1|-
TGTGCCAGCAGTGACCCAGGAGACACCGGTAATTCACCCCTCCACTTT
CASSDPGDTGNSPLHF
>-|TRBJ2-3|TRBV29-1|-
TGCAGCGTTGAAGCCCAGGGAGGCGATACGCAGTATTTT
CSVEAQGGDTQYF